This T cell receptor (beta chain) emerged from a study of blood T cells in healthy people across ages. Notes on the study in general: It was held that the diversity estimates obtained from one million T cells were underestimates.

Donation came from healthy Caucasian individuals in Russia who were aged 6 to 90. The authors isolated at least 6.5 million PBMCs per sample. Extracted total RNA amounted to at least 5.5 micrograms for each sample. Primers used in a second PCR of about 6 to 11 cycles were a sample-barcoded 5' primer and a J-beta primer mix. Each CDR3 protein gets one entry after TCRdb re-called the 5' RACE reads with MiXCR. The sample has approximately 770,000 distinct CDR3 sequences; 58% are singletons. Regarding this clonotype: Its antigen is unidentified.

With 6 bases removed from V and 3 bases from J, the gap between germline ends came to 11 bases. Germline-derived CDR1 and CDR2 are SGHTA and FQGNSA. CDR3 length equals 13 residues. The V gene is TRBV7-2, the J gene TRBJ1-2, with a tentative D call TRBD1 (6 bases). This sequence originates from a man aged 25-45 years in good health. The sequencing sample was made of blood. CDR3 bases: TGTGCCAGCAGACCCACAGGGTACTATGGCTACACCTTC. This gives the protein CASRPTGYYGYTF. The full variable domain, completed using reference TRBV7-2 and TRBJ1-2, is GAGVSQSPSNKVTEKGKDVELRCDPISGHTALYWYRQSLGQGLEFLIYFQGNSAPDKSGLPSDRFSAERTGGSVSTLTIQRTQQEDSAVYLCASRPTGYYGYTFGSGTRLTVV.